This entry describes one TCR beta chain. As originally analysed: Counts of nucleated cells, estimated from reference gene primer amplification, were obtained. The table came from immunoSEQ multiplex PCR; TCRdb's copy has only in-frame clones and leaves some out. The DNA gave D and trimming, while V, J and clone size come from that table. The sample holds hundreds of thousands of clones, over 75% seen once. This sample is part of a study of blood T cell repertoires in COVID-19. For the study at large: There were acute and convalescent COVID-19 samples, and they came from the United States, Italy and Spain.

Germline V gene lookup returns CDR1 SGHDT and CDR2 YYEEEE. CDR3 size: 14 residues. V shed 0 bases and J shed 6 bases, with 9 bases lying between them. This rearrangement joins TRBV5-6 to TRBJ2-2, with TRBD2 as a possible D gene (5 bases). The material sequenced was peripheral blood. This TCR was sampled from a man aged 18 to 30 with active or convalescent COVID-19. Written as DNA, the CDR3 is TGTGCCAGCAGCTTGGGGACTTGGCCCGGGGAGCTGTTTTTT. It yields the protein CASSLGTWPGELFF.